This TCR beta chain was found in a study of cytotoxic CD8 clonotypes in ibrutinib-treated CLL. Across the study: Partial response was seen in approximately 24 patients and complete response in 2; after median around 5.5 years, about 15 stayed remitted, around twelve progressed.

The CDR3 spans 13 residues. CDR1 and CDR2 from the germline V gene are MNHEY and SVGAGI. Trimming took off 8 bases at V and 4 bases at J, with 12 bases between the two ends. This clone was recorded a few times. Assay used: immunoSEQ multiplex PCR; TCRdb lists only in-frame clones, some missing. Counted here are roughly 130,000 clones, around three quarters occurring once; the ten biggest clones make up around 13%. The chain links TRBV6-5 to TRBJ1-3; D gene ambiguous. The receptor's source is a human donor with chronic lymphocytic leukemia. Sequenced here: PBMCs, sampled after 12 months of ibrutinib treatment. The CDR3 loop is CASRAAGGNTIYF. CDR3 bases: TGTGCCAGCCGTGCGGCCGGGGGAAACACCATATATTTT.